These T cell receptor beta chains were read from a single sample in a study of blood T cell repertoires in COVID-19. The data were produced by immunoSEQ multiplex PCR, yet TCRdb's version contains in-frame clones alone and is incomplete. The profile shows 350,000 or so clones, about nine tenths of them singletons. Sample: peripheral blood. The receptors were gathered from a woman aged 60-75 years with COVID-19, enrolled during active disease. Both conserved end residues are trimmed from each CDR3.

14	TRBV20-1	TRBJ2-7	SASVVAGDLSYEQY
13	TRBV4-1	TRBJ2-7	ASSPAWGRTYEQY
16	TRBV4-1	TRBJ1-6	ASSQDGEEFRAYSPLH
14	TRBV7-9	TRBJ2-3	ASSLGGTAESDTQY
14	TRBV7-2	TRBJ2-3	ASSPELGARIDTQY
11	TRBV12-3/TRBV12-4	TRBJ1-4	ASRGMGNEKLF
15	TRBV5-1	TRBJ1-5	ASSPAPGTWGNQPQH
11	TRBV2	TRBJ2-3	ASRGGGEDTQY
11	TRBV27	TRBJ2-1	ASSLAGNNEQF
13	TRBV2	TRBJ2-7	ASSRGQGTFYEQY
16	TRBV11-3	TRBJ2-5	ASSLGARLAGNQETQY
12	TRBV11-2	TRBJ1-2	ASSLAEGNYGYT